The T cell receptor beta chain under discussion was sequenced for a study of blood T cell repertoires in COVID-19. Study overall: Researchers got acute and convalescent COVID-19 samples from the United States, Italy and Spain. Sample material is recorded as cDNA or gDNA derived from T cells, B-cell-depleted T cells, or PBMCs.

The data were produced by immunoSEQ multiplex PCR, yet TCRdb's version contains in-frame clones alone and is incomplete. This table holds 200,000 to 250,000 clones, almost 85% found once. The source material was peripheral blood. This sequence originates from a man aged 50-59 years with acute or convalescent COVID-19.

The CDR3 region is CASTLGGGETYEQYF. CDR3 nucleotides: TGTGCCAGCACCCTCGGAGGGGGCGAAACGTACGAGCAGTACTTC. The rearrangement joins TRBV28 to TRBJ2-7; D perhaps matches TRBD1 (7 bases). Trimming cost V 7 bases and J 4 bases, with 20 bases left between them. The CDR3 totals 15 residues. Germline CDR1 MDHEN, CDR2 SYDVKM.